The rows below give T cell receptor beta chains drawn from one sample of a study of post-analysis software for immune sequencing data. MiXCR was run by TCRdb on the PCR reads, yielding one entry per CDR3 protein. This table has about 770,000 distinct CDR3 sequences, around 45% appearing once. The sample consisted of blood. Receptors originate from a girl between 5 and 17 years old with multiple sclerosis. Each CDR3 is given with its conserved first and last residue. A D gene is named only where the DNA matches it firmly. Some rows have no size entry. The others give once, few or many, or a class for an expanded clone.

TRBJ2-1,.,TRBD1,TRBV9,TGTGCCAGCAGCGCAACCCCCGGACAGGGGGCAGGTAATGAGCAGTTCTTC,CASSATPGQGAGNEQFF
TRBJ2-5,.,.,TRBV28,TGTGCCAGCAGTTTATTCCAGGGACGGGACAAACAAGAGACCCAGTACTTC,CASSLFQGRDKQETQYF
TRBJ2-3,.,.,TRBV24-1,TGTGCCACCAGTGACTCGGGGACAGATACGCAGTATTTT,CATSDSGTDTQYF
TRBJ2-1,.,TRBD2,TRBV10-2,TGCGCCAGCAGTGAGCCTCTCCCCCGGAAGCGGGAAAGAGTTGAGCAGTTCTTC,CASSEPLPRKRERVEQFF
TRBJ1-1,.,TRBD1,TRBV12-3/TRBV12-4,TGTGCCAGCAGACGGACAGGGGGCGCGGGGACTGAAGCTTTCTTT,CASRRTGGAGTEAFF
TRBJ2-1,few,.,TRBV7-2,TGTGCCAGCAGCGAACAGCCAAACCCCAATGAGCAGTTCTTC,CASSEQPNPNEQFF
TRBJ2-1,few,TRBD2,TRBV20-1,TGCAGTGCTAGAGCGATCGGACTAGCGGGTCTACTCAATGAGCAGTTCTTC,CSARAIGLAGLLNEQFF
TRBJ2-1,many,.,TRBV12-5,TGTGCTAGTGGTTTGCTGGGGGGCTACAATGAGCAGTTCTTC,CASGLLGGYNEQFF
TRBJ2-7,.,TRBD1,TRBV14,TGTGCCAGCAGCCATCCCGGGACAGGGCCCTACGAGCAGTACTTC,CASSHPGTGPYEQYF
TRBJ2-3,few,.,TRBV5-1,TGCGCCAGCACCGGCGGGCCGAGCACAGATACGCAGTATTTT,CASTGGPSTDTQYF
TRBJ2-7,.,.,TRBV20-1,TGCAGTGCCGACCCCGGGACTCCGACCTACGAGCAGTACTTC,CSADPGTPTYEQYF
TRBJ1-2,.,TRBD1,TRBV4-2,TGTGCCAGCAGCCAAGGGGACAGGGGTGTCGACTATGGCTACACCTTC,CASSQGDRGVDYGYTF
TRBJ1-1,.,.,TRBV7-2,TGTGCCAGCAGCTTAGCGCTTAGCCGGGGGCGAACTGAAGCTTTCTTT,CASSLALSRGRTEAFF
TRBJ2-1,.,TRBD2,TRBV5-6,TGTGCCAGCAGCACCGGAGCGGGAGTCGCGTACAATGAGCAGTTCTTC,CASSTGAGVAYNEQFF
TRBJ1-6,few,.,TRBV12-3/TRBV12-4,TGTGCCAGCAGTTTTGACGGCATTGGCCCTTCACCCCTCCACTTT,CASSFDGIGPSPLHF
TRBJ2-5,.,TRBD1,TRBV12-5,TGTGCTAGTGGTTTTGGCAGCCACGACAGGGACCAAGAGACCCAGTACTTC,CASGFGSHDRDQETQYF
TRBJ1-1,.,.,TRBV29-1,TGCAGCGCTGGCATGAACACTGAAGCTTTCTTT,CSAGMNTEAFF
TRBJ2-1,few,.,TRBV20-1,TGCAGTGCTCCCCCCCTCCCAGCGGGTTACAATGAGCAGTTCTTC,CSAPPLPAGYNEQFF
TRBJ2-3,.,TRBD1,TRBV11-3,TGTGCCAGCAGAGGACAGGTCACAGATACGCAGTATTTT,CASRGQVTDTQYF
TRBJ1-5,few,.,TRBV6-5,TGTGCCAGCAGCCCCCGGTGGGGGGGCGGATGGCAGCCCCAGCATTTT,CASSPRWGGGWQPQHF
TRBJ2-7,.,TRBD2,TRBV9,TGTGCCAGCAGCGTAGGAGGGGGTAGCGGGAAGGGCTACGAGCAGTACTTC,CASSVGGGSGKGYEQYF
TRBJ2-7,.,TRBD1,TRBV6-2/TRBV6-3,TGTGCCAGCAGTAAGACGACAGGGGGCGCAAGGAATGAGCAGTACTTC,CASSKTTGGARNEQYF
TRBJ2-3,.,TRBD2,TRBV20-1,TGCAGTGCTAGAGGGCTAGCGGGGAGGTGGGGCACAGATACGCAGTATTTT,CSARGLAGRWGTDTQYF
TRBJ2-7,.,.,TRBV2,TGTGCCAGCAGTTCCGCCCAGGACAGCTCCTACGAGCAGTACTTC,CASSSAQDSSYEQYF
TRBJ2-1,.,TRBD2,TRBV7-4,TGTGCCAGCAGCTTTGTCCGCGACAGGGATCCGACTAGCGGGATCAATGAGCAGTTCTTC,CASSFVRDRDPTSGINEQFF
TRBJ2-7,few,.,TRBV7-2,TGTGCCAGCACCGAAGGGGGGGCCCCCGAGCAGTACTTC,CASTEGGAPEQYF
TRBJ1-6,once,.,TRBV6-5,TGTGCCAGCAGGGGGGAGAATTCACCCCTCCACTTT,CASRGENSPLHF
TRBJ2-7,.,TRBD1,TRBV12-3/TRBV12-4,TGTGCCAGCAGTTTGTTTAACAGGGGCTACGAGCAGTACTTC,CASSLFNRGYEQYF
TRBJ2-7,.,TRBD2,TRBV28,TGTGCCAGCAGTGGCCCTGGGACTAGCGTCTACGAGCAGTACTTC,CASSGPGTSVYEQYF
TRBJ2-1,.,.,TRBV6-5,TGTGCCAGCAGTTACTCGTTTTTCGAGTACAATGAGCAGTTCTTC,CASSYSFFEYNEQFF
TRBJ2-1,.,.,TRBV4-3,TGCGCCAGCAGCCAAGGGGGACTTGGCGGAGATGAGCAGTTCTTC,CASSQGGLGGDEQFF
TRBJ2-1,few,TRBD2,TRBV20-1,TGCAGTGCTAGCCTGGGACTAGCGGGGGACTACAATGAGCAGTTCTTC,CSASLGLAGDYNEQFF
TRBJ2-1,many,.,TRBV28,TGTGCCAGCAGTTTATTAGGGGCTAGGCGCCACAACGAGCAGTTCTTC,CASSLLGARRHNEQFF
TRBJ2-3,.,.,TRBV15,TGTGCCACCAGCAGCTCCGGGACTTCTAGCACAGATACGCAGTATTTT,CATSSSGTSSTDTQYF
TRBJ2-1,.,.,TRBV5-1,TGCGCCAGCAGTAGGGCCGGGGATGAGCAGTTCTTC,CASSRAGDEQFF
TRBJ2-1,few,TRBD1,TRBV7-8,TGTGCCAGCAGCTTAGAGGGACAGGGTTTGGGCAATGAGCAGTTCTTC,CASSLEGQGLGNEQFF
TRBJ2-3,.,TRBD2,TRBV9,TGTGCCAGCAGCGTAGCTTCGGGAGGGGCAGATACGCAGTATTTT,CASSVASGGADTQYF
TRBJ1-1,.,.,TRBV5-1,TGCGCCAGCAGCTTGGGGTTGGCCAACATGAACACTGAAGCTTTCTTT,CASSLGLANMNTEAFF
TRBJ2-1,few,TRBD2,TRBV29-1,TGCAGCGTTCGCGGGAGAGGGATGGAGCAGTTCTTC,CSVRGRGMEQFF
TRBJ2-3,once,.,TRBV7-2,TGTGTCAGCAGCTTTTTGTTGACTGTAGATACGCAGTATTTT,CVSSFLLTVDTQYF
TRBJ1-5,.,.,TRBV20-1,TGCAGTGCTAGTGGCTATGAGGGCAGCTATAGCAATCAGCCCCAGCATTTT,CSASGYEGSYSNQPQHF
TRBJ2-7,few,.,TRBV5-6,TGTGCCAGCAGCTTGTTCGGGGGTATAATCTACGAGCAGTACTTC,CASSLFGGIIYEQYF
TRBJ1-4,.,TRBD1,TRBV3-1,TGTGCCAGCAGCCATGACAGGGGGCAGGAAAAACTGTTTTTT,CASSHDRGQEKLFF
TRBJ2-7,.,.,TRBV6-6,TGTGCCAGCAGTTACCCGGGGACTCGCTCCTACGAGCAGTACTTC,CASSYPGTRSYEQYF
TRBJ1-4,.,.,TRBV12-3/TRBV12-4,TGCGCGTGTACTTCGACTAATGAAAAACTGTTTTTT,CACTSTNEKLFF
TRBJ2-7,few,.,TRBV9,TGTGCCAGCAGCCCCCGGACAGCCTCCTACGAGCAGTACTTC,CASSPRTASYEQYF
TRBJ2-1,.,TRBD2,TRBV7-3,TGTGCCAGCAGCTTAGCTGGCAGGGAGGGATCCTATGAGCAGTTCTTC,CASSLAGREGSYEQFF
TRBJ2-2,few,TRBD2,TRBV4-2,TGTGCCAGCAGCCAAACCGGCGGGGGCACCGGGGAGCTGTTTTTT,CASSQTGGGTGELFF
TRBJ2-6,few,.,TRBV6-1,TGTGCCAGCAGTCCGGGACGGTCAAACTCTGGGGCCAACGTCCTGACTTTC,CASSPGRSNSGANVLTF
TRBJ2-3,.,TRBD1,TRBV7-9,TGTGCCAGCAGCTTCCGGGACAGGGGAAGGGGGAATACGCAGTATTTT,CASSFRDRGRGNTQYF
TRBJ2-1,once,.,TRBV20-1,TGCAGTGCTAGGTTCCTGGAGGGCTCCTACAATGAGCAGTTCTTC,CSARFLEGSYNEQFF
TRBJ1-4,.,.,TRBV7-9,TGTGCCAGCAGCTTGGGAACCCTCCCTGAAAAACTGTTTTTT,CASSLGTLPEKLFF
TRBJ2-5,.,.,TRBV12-3/TRBV12-4,TGTGCCAGCAGTGGGGGCCGGGCCCCAGGAAAAGAGACCCAGTACTTC,CASSGGRAPGKETQYF
TRBJ2-6,.,.,TRBV29-1,TGCAGCGTTGAAAGGATGATCTCTGGGGCCAACGTCCTGACTTTC,CSVERMISGANVLTF
TRBJ2-5,.,.,TRBV5-4,TGTGCCAGCAGCTTGGGTGACGCACAAGAGACCCAGTACTTC,CASSLGDAQETQYF
TRBJ1-1,.,.,TRBV7-9,TGTGCCAGCTGCCCCCGGTTGAACACTGAAGCTTTCTTT,CASCPRLNTEAFF
TRBJ2-7,.,TRBD2,TRBV5-1,TGCGCCAGCAGCTTGTCAGCGGGAGTTGGCTACGAGCAGTACTTC,CASSLSAGVGYEQYF
TRBJ1-4,.,TRBD1,TRBV12-3/TRBV12-4,TGTGCCAGCACCAAGAGGGGAGGGGGCGGTGAAAAACTGTTTTTT,CASTKRGGGGEKLFF